This T cell receptor (beta chain) was captured in a study of T-cell reconstitution after alpha-beta-depleted transplantation in children. Study outcomes and limitations: Among T cells one year after transplant, newly produced cells accounted for most counts and diversity. Several hundred rapidly expanded clones from non-depleted graft cells reportedly supplied alpha-beta T cells about two months post-transplant.

A few counts support this clonotype. Its antigen is currently unknown. This CDR3 comprises 16 residues. Trimming stripped 4 bases from V and 2 bases from J, with 18 bases between. The germline V gene encodes CDR1 MNHEY and CDR2 SVGAGI. Researchers prepared the TCRbeta library using unique molecular identifiers, the study reports. TCRdb called the PCR reads again in MiXCR, with one record for every CDR3 protein. The repertoire holds about 490,000 distinct CDR3 sequences, with roughly a tenth as singletons. The material was PBMCs, obtained before TCRalphabeta/CD19-depleted stem cell transplant. The chain uses TRBV6-5 and TRBJ2-7; tentatively, D is TRBD1 or TRBD2 (7 bases each). The sequence derives from a child aged 2-9 years with inherited bone marrow failure, due to receive a stem cell transplant. This CDR3 reads CASSSRGGDPAYEQYF. The CDR3 DNA sequence: TGTGCCAGCAGTTCCAGGGGGGGGGACCCCGCCTACGAGCAGTACTTC.